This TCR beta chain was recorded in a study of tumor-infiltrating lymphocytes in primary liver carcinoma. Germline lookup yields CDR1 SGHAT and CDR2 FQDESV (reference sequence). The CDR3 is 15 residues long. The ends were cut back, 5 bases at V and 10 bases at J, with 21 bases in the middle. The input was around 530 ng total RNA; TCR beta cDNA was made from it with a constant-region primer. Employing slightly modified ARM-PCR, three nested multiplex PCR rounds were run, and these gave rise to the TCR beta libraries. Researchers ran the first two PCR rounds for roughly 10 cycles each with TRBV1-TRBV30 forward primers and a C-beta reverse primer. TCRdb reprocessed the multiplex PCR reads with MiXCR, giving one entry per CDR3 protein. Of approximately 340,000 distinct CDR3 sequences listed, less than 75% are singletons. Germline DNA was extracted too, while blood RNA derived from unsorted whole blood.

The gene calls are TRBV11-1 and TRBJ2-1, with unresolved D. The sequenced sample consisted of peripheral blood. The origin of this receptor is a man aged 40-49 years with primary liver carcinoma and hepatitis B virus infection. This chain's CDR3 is CASSRRPGRAHEQFF. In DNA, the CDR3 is TGTGCCAGCAGCCGACGACCAGGAAGGGCACACGAGCAGTTCTTC.